A single sample gave rise to the 2 T cell receptor beta chains below, sequenced in a study of molecular identifiers for immune sequencing clone quantification. TCRdb re-analysed the PCR reads in MiXCR, keeping a single row per CDR3 protein. Among 250,000 to 400,000 distinct CDR3 sequences listed, about 22% were seen once. Sequencing input: naive CD8+ T cells from blood, with Jurkat cell RNA spiked in. The subset was: FACS-sorted CD8+CD4-CCR7+CD45RA+ naive T cells. The receptors originated from a human donor in good health. Some libraries in this study had Jurkat cell RNA spiked in.

Turning to this clonotype: A much larger clone lies a single base off, so this may be a read error. V and J are TRBV11-2 and TRBJ2-7; D gene uncertain. This CDR3 comprises 13 residues. V gave up 10 bases and J gave up 3 bases, with 16 bases separating them. From germline, CDR1 is SGHAT and CDR2 FQNNGV. The CDR3, as DNA: TGTGCCATCAAGGTACCGGGTCGCTACGAGCAGTACTTC. Protein: CAIKVPGRYEQYF.

CDR3 in DNA: TGCGCCAGTCCCCGGGACTCATCCACAGATACGCAGTATTTT. It translates to CASPRDSSTDTQYF. The V gene is TRBV10-1, the J gene TRBJ2-3; possible D gene TRBD2, 6 bases. This CDR3 has 14 amino acids. CDR1 is WNHNN, CDR2 SYGVQD, per germline (reference sequence). Trimming took 9 bases from V and 2 from J, leaving 15 bases between them.